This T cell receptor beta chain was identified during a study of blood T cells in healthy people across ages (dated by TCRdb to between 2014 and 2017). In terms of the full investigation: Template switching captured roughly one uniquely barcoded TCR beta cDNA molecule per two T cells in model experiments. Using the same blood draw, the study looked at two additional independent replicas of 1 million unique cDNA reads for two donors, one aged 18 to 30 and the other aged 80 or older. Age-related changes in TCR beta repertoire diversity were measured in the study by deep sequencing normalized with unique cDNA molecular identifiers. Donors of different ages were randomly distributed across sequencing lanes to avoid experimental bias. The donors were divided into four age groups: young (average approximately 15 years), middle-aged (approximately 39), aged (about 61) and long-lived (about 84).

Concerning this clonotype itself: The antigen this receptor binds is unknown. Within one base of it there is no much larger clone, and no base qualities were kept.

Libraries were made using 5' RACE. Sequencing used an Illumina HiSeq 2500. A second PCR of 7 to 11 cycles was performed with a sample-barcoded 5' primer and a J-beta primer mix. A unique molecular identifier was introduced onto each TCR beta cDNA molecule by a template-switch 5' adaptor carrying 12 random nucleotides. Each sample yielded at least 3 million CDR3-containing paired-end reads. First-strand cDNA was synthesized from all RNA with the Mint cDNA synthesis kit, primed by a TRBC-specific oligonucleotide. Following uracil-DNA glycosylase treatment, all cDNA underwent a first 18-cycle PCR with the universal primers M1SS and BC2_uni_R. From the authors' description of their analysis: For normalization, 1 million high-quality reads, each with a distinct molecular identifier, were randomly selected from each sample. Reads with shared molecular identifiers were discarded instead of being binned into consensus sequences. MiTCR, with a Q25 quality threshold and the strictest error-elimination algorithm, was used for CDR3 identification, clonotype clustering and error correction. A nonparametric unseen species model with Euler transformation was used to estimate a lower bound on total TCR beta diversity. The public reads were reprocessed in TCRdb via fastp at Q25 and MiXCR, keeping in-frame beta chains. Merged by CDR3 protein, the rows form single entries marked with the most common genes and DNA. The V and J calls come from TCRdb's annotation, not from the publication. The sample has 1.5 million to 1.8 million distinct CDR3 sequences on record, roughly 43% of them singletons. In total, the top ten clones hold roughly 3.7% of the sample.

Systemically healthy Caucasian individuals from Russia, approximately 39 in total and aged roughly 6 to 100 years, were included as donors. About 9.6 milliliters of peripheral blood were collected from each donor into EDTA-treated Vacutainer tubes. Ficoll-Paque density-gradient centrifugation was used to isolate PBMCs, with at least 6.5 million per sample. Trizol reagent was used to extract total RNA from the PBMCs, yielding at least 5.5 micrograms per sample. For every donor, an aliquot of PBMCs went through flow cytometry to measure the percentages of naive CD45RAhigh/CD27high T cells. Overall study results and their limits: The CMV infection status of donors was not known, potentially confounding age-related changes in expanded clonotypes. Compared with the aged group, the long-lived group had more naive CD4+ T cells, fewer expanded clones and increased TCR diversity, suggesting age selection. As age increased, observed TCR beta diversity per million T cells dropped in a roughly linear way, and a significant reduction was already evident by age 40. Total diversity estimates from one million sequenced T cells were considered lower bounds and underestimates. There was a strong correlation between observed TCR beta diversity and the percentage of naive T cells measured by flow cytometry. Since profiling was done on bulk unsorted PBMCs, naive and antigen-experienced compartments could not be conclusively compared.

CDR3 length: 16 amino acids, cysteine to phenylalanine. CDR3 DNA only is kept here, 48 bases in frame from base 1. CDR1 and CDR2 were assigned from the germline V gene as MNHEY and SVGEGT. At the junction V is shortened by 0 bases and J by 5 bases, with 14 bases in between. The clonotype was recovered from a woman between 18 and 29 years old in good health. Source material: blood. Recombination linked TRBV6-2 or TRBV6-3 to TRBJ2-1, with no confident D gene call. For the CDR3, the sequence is CASSYSKGPQNNEQFF. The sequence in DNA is TGTGCCAGCAGTTACTCAAAGGGTCCCCAGAACAATGAGCAGTTCTTC.